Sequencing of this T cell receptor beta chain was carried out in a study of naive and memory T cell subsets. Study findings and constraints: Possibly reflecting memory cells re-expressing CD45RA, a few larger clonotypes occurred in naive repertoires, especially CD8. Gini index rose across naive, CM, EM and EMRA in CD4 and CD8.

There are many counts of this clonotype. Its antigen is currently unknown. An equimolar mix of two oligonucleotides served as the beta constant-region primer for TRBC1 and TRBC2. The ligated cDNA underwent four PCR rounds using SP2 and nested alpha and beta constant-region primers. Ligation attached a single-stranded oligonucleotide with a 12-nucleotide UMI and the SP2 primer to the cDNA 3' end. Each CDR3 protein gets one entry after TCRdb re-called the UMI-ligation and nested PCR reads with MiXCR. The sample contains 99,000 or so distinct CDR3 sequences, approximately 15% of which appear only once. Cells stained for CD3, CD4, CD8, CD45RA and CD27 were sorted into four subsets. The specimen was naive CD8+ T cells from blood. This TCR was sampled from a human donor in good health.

As DNA, the CDR3 is TGTGCCAGCAGTTATATAACTGAAGCTTTCTTT. This translates into CASSYITEAFF. This chain links TRBV6-6 with TRBJ1-1; unclear D gene. V shed 3 bases and J shed 5 bases, with 4 bases lying between them. Germline-derived CDR1 and CDR2 are MNHNY and SVGAGI (reference sequence). This CDR3 is built from 11 residues.